Below are 10 T cell receptor beta chains sequenced from a single sample in a study of T cell changes during pregnancy in multiple sclerosis. The method was immunoSEQ multiplex PCR; TCRdb's version includes in-frame clones alone and lacks a portion of them. This sample yields roughly 45,000 clones, of which just under 95% are seen a single time; roughly 3.7% belongs to the top ten. The starting material was CD8+ T cells from peripheral blood mononuclear cells, obtained after pregnancy. Source of these receptors: a female donor with multiple sclerosis, enrolled in a pregnancy study.

The rearrangement uses TRBV5-8 and TRBJ2-1; TRBD2 matches 10 bases. The germline V gene encodes CDR1 SGHTS and CDR2 YDEGEE. The CDR3 spans 15 residues. Unmatched junction bases numbered 9, after V lost 4 bases and J lost 8 bases. In nucleotides, the CDR3 is TGTGCCAGCAGCCCTGGGCTAGCGGGAGTGGATGAGCAGTTCTTC. Protein sequence: CASSPGLAGVDEQFF.

V gene TRBV28 combines with J gene TRBJ2-1; 14 bases agree with TRBD2. The CDR3 has 17 amino acids. CDR1 MDHEN and CDR2 SYDVKM come from the germline V gene. The V and J ends lost 5 bases and 5 bases, in that order; junction bases with no gene match: 8. CDR3 nucleotide sequence: TGTGCCAGCAGTCCTTTGGGACTAGCGGGAGTACACAATGAGCAGTTCTTC. Protein product: CASSPLGLAGVHNEQFF.

This chain uses TRBV6-1 with TRBJ2-2; D gene ambiguous. The CDR3 is 14 residues long. From germline, CDR1 is MNHNS and CDR2 SASEGT. V lost 3 bases and J lost 6, with 11 bases in between. The CDR3 DNA reads as TGTGCCAGCAGTGATTCGTTTGTCGCCGGGGAGCTGTTTTTT. Translating it yields CASSDSFVAGELFF.

For the CDR3, the DNA is TGTGCCAGCAGCTTGTATTATAATTCACCCCTCCACTTT. Protein: CASSLYYNSPLHF. The chain is built from TRBV5-4 and TRBJ1-6; D is undetermined. From germline, CDR1 is SGHNT and CDR2 YYREEE (reference sequence). Trimming took off 1 base at V and 4 bases at J, with 3 bases between the two ends. CDR3 length equals 13 residues.

The rearrangement links TRBV11-2 to TRBJ2-2; D is undetermined. Germline CDR1 is SGHAT and CDR2 is FQNNGV. V was cut by 0 bases and J by 4 bases, with 15 bases left in between. The CDR3 has 17 residues. This CDR3 is CASSLDQTAVSTGELFF. Here the CDR3 DNA reads TGTGCCAGCAGCTTAGATCAAACAGCCGTTTCCACCGGGGAGCTGTTTTTT.

This clone was observed a single time. The chain joins TRBV4-1 to TRBJ2-2, with a tentative D call TRBD2 (5 bases). Trimming cost V 0 bases and J 8 bases, with 10 bases left between them. The CDR3 spans 14 residues. From germline, CDR1 is MGHRA and CDR2 YSYEKL. As DNA, the CDR3 is TGCGCCAGCAGCCAAGATAGTGGGGAGGGGGAGCTGTTTTTT. Translated, it gives CASSQDSGEGELFF.

V usage is TRBV7-9 and J usage is TRBJ1-5; D is possibly TRBD1 (5 bases). This CDR3 is 13 amino acids long. Germline CDR1 reads SEHNR; CDR2 reads FQNEAQ (reference sequence). Trimming stripped 5 bases from V and 2 bases from J, with 7 bases between. The CDR3 spells CASSGGGNQPQHF. The CDR3 nucleotides are TGTGCCAGCAGCGGGGGGGGCAATCAGCCCCAGCATTTT.

Details on this clone: The germline gene is not matched at one end of the junction; a read error may be the cause. The chain combines TRBV12-5 with TRBJ2-6, with D tentatively TRBD1 (5 bases). The CDR3 sequence is 18 residues long. The germline gives CDR1 LGHNT, CDR2 FRNRAP. The CDR3 DNA reads TGTGCTGGTGGTGCCTCCTTTTGCGGACAAAGTCGGGCCAACGTCCTGACTTTC. It encodes CAGGASFCGQSRANVLTF.

J is TRBJ2-1 and V is TRBV2; the D gene is possibly TRBD1 (6 bases). Germline V lookup: CDR1 SNHLY, CDR2 FYNNEI. This CDR3 is built from 14 residues. Trimming cost V 7 bases and J 7 bases, with 17 bases left between them. CDR3 in amino acids: CASTPWGLWNEQFF. The CDR3 nucleotides read TGTGCCAGCACTCCCTGGGGGCTCTGGAATGAGCAGTTCTTC.

This chain uses TRBV2 with TRBJ2-2; 9 bases map to TRBD1. The CDR3 is 15 amino acids. Germline V gene sequence: CDR1 SNHLY, CDR2 FYNNEI. The V and J ends lost 6 bases and 7 bases, in that order; junction bases with no gene match: 9. The CDR3 is CASRGGQGLGGELFF. In nucleotides, the CDR3 is TGTGCCAGCAGGGGGGGACAGGGCCTCGGCGGGGAGCTGTTTTTT.